This T cell receptor (beta chain) was captured by sequencing in a study of blood T cell repertoires in COVID-19. This clone occurred once. How the authors handled the data: Quantification of nucleated cells was approximated via reference gene primer amplification. Repertoires were generated with immunoSEQ multiplex PCR, while TCRdb's copy carries only in-frame clones and drops some. The V and J calls and clone size are taken from that table; D and trimming were inferred from the DNA. The sample lists around 120,000 clones, roughly 83% occurring once. Between the trimmed V and J ends, which lost 4 bases and 4 bases, there was a span of 11 bases. The CDR3 covers 14 residues. Germline V lookup: CDR1 SNHLY, CDR2 FYNNEI.

The J gene is TRBJ1-5, the V gene TRBV2, with D perhaps TRBD1 (5 bases). The source material was peripheral blood. This TCR was sampled from a woman of 80 years or more with acute or convalescent COVID-19. The CDR3 is CASSAQGTNQPQHF. The CDR3 DNA reads as TGTGCCAGCAGTGCTCAGGGAACTAATCAGCCCCAGCATTTT.